These 8 T cell receptor beta chains originate from one sample sequenced in a study of T cell changes during pregnancy in multiple sclerosis. The data were produced by immunoSEQ multiplex PCR, yet TCRdb's version contains in-frame clones alone and is incomplete. The sample has 45,000 to 50,000 clones, roughly 92% seen once; the top ten hold roughly 5.5%. The sample in question was CD8+ T cells from peripheral blood mononuclear cells, obtained before pregnancy. Receptors originate from a female donor with multiple sclerosis, enrolled in a pregnancy study.

By share, this clone ranks as medium-sized. Distinct nucleotide sequences in the sample also encode this CDR3. The chain employs TRBV5-1 and TRBJ1-2, with 10 positions matching TRBD1. Germline CDR1 SGHRS, CDR2 YFSETQ. CDR3 size: 15 residues. Trimming cost V 4 bases and J 3 bases; bases outside gene matches: 6. CDR3 sequence reads: CASSPEGQGYYGYTF. In nucleotides, the CDR3 is TGCGCCAGCAGCCCCGAGGGACAGGGGTACTATGGCTACACCTTC.

The chain links TRBV7-9 to TRBJ2-1; 14 bases agree with TRBD2. The CDR3 has 16 residues. Germline V gene sequence: CDR1 SEHNR, CDR2 FQNEAQ (reference sequence). V shed 4 bases and J 4 bases; nucleotides not matched to a gene: 3. The CDR3 DNA sequence: TGTGCCAGCAGCTGGGGACTAGCGGGAGCTTACAATGAGCAGTTCTTC. As protein: CASSWGLAGAYNEQFF.

V usage is TRBV28 and J usage is TRBJ2-1; 9 bases fit TRBD2. Germline trimming cut 6 bases from V and 11 bases from J; bases unmatched to any gene: 8. This CDR3 is 13 amino acids long. Germline V CDR1 and CDR2: MDHEN, SYDVKM. The CDR3 sequence: CASRPASGKKQFF. CDR3 bases: TGTGCCAGCAGACCGGCTAGCGGGAAAAAGCAGTTCTTC.

This clone was seen a single time. CDR3 sequence (DNA): TGTGCCAGCAGTTTCCGCCCATTTATATCGGGTGAGACCCAGTACTTC. Translated: CASSFRPFISGETQYF. V and J are TRBV28 and TRBJ2-5; D call uncertain. Germline CDR1 MDHEN, CDR2 SYDVKM. V lost 3 bases and J lost 5, with 19 bases in between. CDR3 length: 16 amino acids.

The V and J genes are TRBV7-6 and TRBJ2-1; 13 bases match TRBD2. Trimming removed 0 bases from V and 8 bases from J; junction bases left unmatched: 4. There are 16 residues in the CDR3. Germline V gene lookup returns CDR1 SGHVS and CDR2 FNYEAQ. The DNA of the CDR3 is TGTGCCAGCAGCTTAGCGGGGACTAGCGGGACGGATGAGCAGTTCTTC. It translates to CASSLAGTSGTDEQFF.

The chain recombines TRBV19 with TRBJ1-1; 8 bases are a match to TRBD1. V gave up 8 bases and J gave up 1 base; unmatched junction bases: 6. Germline values: CDR1 LNHDA, CDR2 SQIVND (reference sequence). This CDR3 spans 14 amino acids. CDR3 sequence reads: CASEIGTGNTEAFF. The CDR3, as DNA: TGTGCCAGTGAGATAGGGACAGGGAACACTGAAGCTTTCTTT.

The V gene is TRBV9, the J gene TRBJ2-7, with D uncertain. The CDR3 spans 14 residues. With 0 bases removed from V and 0 bases from J, the gap between germline ends came to 7 bases. Per the germline V gene, CDR1 is SGDLS and CDR2 is YYNGEE. The CDR3 bases are TGTGCCAGCAGCGTAGGACACCTCTCCTACGAGCAGTACTTC. Protein sequence: CASSVGHLSYEQYF.

The chain links TRBV19 to TRBJ1-2; no clear D. Germline CDR1 is LNHDA and CDR2 is SQIVND (reference sequence). The CDR3 covers 11 residues. V lost 4 bases to trimming and J lost 5 bases, with 5 bases between them. The CDR3 reads CASSTEYGYTF. CDR3 coding DNA: TGTGCCAGTAGTACGGAGTATGGCTACACCTTC. Full variable domain (missing parts from reference TRBV19 and TRBJ1-2): DGGITQSPKYLFRKEGQNVTLSCEQNLNHDAMYWYRQDPGQGLRLIYYSQIVNDFQKGDIAEGYSVSREKKESFPLTVTSAQKNPTAFYLCASSTEYGYTFGSGTRLTVV.